Here is one T cell receptor (beta chain) with its context. The data originate from a study of OX40 agonist ivuxolimab in advanced cancers. Only in-frame clones appear in the TCRdb table, and some are missing; sequencing was by immunoSEQ multiplex PCR. The sample has 100,000 to 150,000 clones; 93% are singletons. Trimming at V came to 0 bases and at J to 9 bases, leaving 12 bases not matched to a gene. In germline, CDR1 is MNHNY, CDR2 SVGAGI (reference sequence). The CDR3 spans 16 residues. The rearrangement links TRBV6-6 to TRBJ2-5, with 8 bases aligning to TRBD1. The sequence derives from an adult with an advanced solid tumor such as melanoma, head and neck, liver or kidney cancer. The sample in question was CD4+ or CD8+ T cells sorted from blood, obtained in a trial of the OX40 agonist ivuxolimab. The CDR3 reads CASSYSTLDRVAAQYF. The CDR3 nucleotides read TGTGCCAGCAGTTACTCGACGCTGGACAGGGTCGCGGCCCAGTACTTC.